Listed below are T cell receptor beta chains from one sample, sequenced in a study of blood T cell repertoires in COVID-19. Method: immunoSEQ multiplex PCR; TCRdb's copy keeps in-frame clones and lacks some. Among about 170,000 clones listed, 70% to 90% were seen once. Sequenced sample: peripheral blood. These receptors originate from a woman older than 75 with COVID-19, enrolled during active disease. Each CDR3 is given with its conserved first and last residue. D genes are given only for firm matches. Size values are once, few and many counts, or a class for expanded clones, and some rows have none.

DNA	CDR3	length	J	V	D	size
TGTGCCAGCAGTAAAACTGAACTGGAAGAGACCCAGTACTTC	CASSKTELEETQYF	14	TRBJ2-5	TRBV2	NA	NA
TGCGCCAGCAGCCCCGTCCCGAACACTGAAGCTTTCTTT	CASSPVPNTEAFF	13	TRBJ1-1	TRBV5-1	NA	NA
TGTGCCAGCAGCGAAACAGGGGCCTACAATGAGCAGTTCTTC	CASSETGAYNEQFF	14	TRBJ2-1	TRBV9	TRBD1	NA
TGTGCCACAGACCCCGGTAACAGGGGGAACACTGAAGCTTTCTTT	CATDPGNRGNTEAFF	15	TRBJ1-1	TRBV6-4	TRBD1	NA
TGTGCCAGCAGCTTGGCCGGGACAGGGAACTATGGCTACACCTTC	CASSLAGTGNYGYTF	15	TRBJ1-2	TRBV5-4	TRBD1	NA
TGTGCCTGGAGTGTAAAAAGGGAGGTTGATGAGCAGTTCTTC	CAWSVKREVDEQFF	14	TRBJ2-1	TRBV30	NA	NA
TGTGCCAGCAGTTACTCCGGGTCTTCTAACTATGGCTACACCTTC	CASSYSGSSNYGYTF	15	TRBJ1-2	TRBV6-5	NA	NA
TGTGCCAGCCTCCGCCGAGGGACAGCCACCTACGAGCAGTACTTC	CASLRRGTATYEQYF	15	TRBJ2-7	TRBV28	TRBD1	NA
TGCAGCGTTGAAAGGGGGGGATCCTACGAGCAGTACTTC	CSVERGGSYEQYF	13	TRBJ2-7	TRBV29-1	NA	NA
TGTGCCAGCAGTTACCAGACTAGCACAGCCGGGGAGCTGTTTTTT	CASSYQTSTAGELFF	15	TRBJ2-2	TRBV6-2/TRBV6-3	TRBD2	few
TGTGCCAGTGGAAGACTAGCGGGGGGAAATACCGGGGAGCTGTTTTTT	CASGRLAGGNTGELFF	16	TRBJ2-2	TRBV19	TRBD2	once
TGTGCCAGCAGTCGCCAAACAGGGTCGGTCGGGGAGCTGTTTTTT	CASSRQTGSVGELFF	15	TRBJ2-2	TRBV27	NA	NA
TGTGCCAGCAGGGGCGGGAAAATGGGACTAGCGGGAAGCGAGCAGTACTTC	CASRGGKMGLAGSEQYF	17	TRBJ2-7	TRBV5-6	TRBD2	NA
TGTGCCAGCTCACCTCTGAATGAAAAACTGTTTTTT	CASSPLNEKLFF	12	TRBJ1-4	TRBV18	NA	NA
TGTGCCAGCGTGGAGGGCGATCGGGAAGCTTTCTTT	CASVEGDREAFF	12	TRBJ1-1	TRBV28	NA	NA
TGCGCCAGCAGCCAAGATGTGCGGGGACAGGGGATGGGCTACACCTTC	CASSQDVRGQGMGYTF	16	TRBJ1-2	TRBV4-3	TRBD1	once
TGTGCCGCAACGGGTAGCAATCAGCCCCAGCATTTT	CAATGSNQPQHF	12	TRBJ1-5	TRBV28	NA	NA
TGTGCCAGCAGTTTATTCCAGGACGAGCAGTACTTC	CASSLFQDEQYF	12	TRBJ2-7	TRBV28	NA	NA
TGTGCCAGCAGCCCGCAGGGGGCGTCTGAGCAGTTCTTC	CASSPQGASEQFF	13	TRBJ2-1	TRBV6-2/TRBV6-3	TRBD1	NA
TGTGCCAGCAGCCTGGGGCGCAATCAGCCCCAGCATTTT	CASSLGRNQPQHF	13	TRBJ1-5	TRBV12-3/TRBV12-4	NA	NA
TGTGCCAGCAGTCGGACAGGGAATTATGATCAGCCCCAGCATTTT	CASSRTGNYDQPQHF	15	TRBJ1-5	TRBV6-6	TRBD1	NA
TGTGCCAGCAGCTTAGGAGTGGGGGGAACCGGGGAGCTGTTTTTT	CASSLGVGGTGELFF	15	TRBJ2-2	TRBV11-2	NA	few
TGTGCCAGCAGCAGATTGGGACAGGGAGATGGCTACACCTTC	CASSRLGQGDGYTF	14	TRBJ1-2	TRBV3-1/TRBV3-2	TRBD1	NA
TGTGCCAGTAGCCCAGCGGCAGGGGGCCCCCAAGAGACCCAGTACTTC	CASSPAAGGPQETQYF	16	TRBJ2-5	TRBV19	TRBD1	NA
TGTGCCAGCTCACTCCGGGACTATCACTCGTCCGCCAATGAGCAGTTCTTC	CASSLRDYHSSANEQFF	17	TRBJ2-1	TRBV18	TRBD2	NA
TGTGCCAGCAGACCCCTCAGCTCCTACAATGAGCAGTTCTTC	CASRPLSSYNEQFF	14	TRBJ2-1	TRBV9	NA	NA
TGTGCCAGTAGTATGTCTACAGGGACCGGGGAGCTGTTTTTT	CASSMSTGTGELFF	14	TRBJ2-2	TRBV19	NA	NA
TGTGCCACCAGCAGAGACAGACAGAACACCGGGGAGCTGTTTTTT	CATSRDRQNTGELFF	15	TRBJ2-2	TRBV15	NA	NA
TGCGCCAGCAGGGCCCAGGGGAGGGGTTCACCCCTCCACTTT	CASRAQGRGSPLHF	14	TRBJ1-6	TRBV10-2	NA	few
TGTGCCAGCAGTGAACGGGACAGGGCACAGGTCGAGCAGTACTTC	CASSERDRAQVEQYF	15	TRBJ2-7	TRBV6-1	TRBD1	NA
TGTGCCAGCAGCGTAGGACCCGAGAGGAGGATCAAAGTGGACTATGGCTACACCTTC	CASSVGPERRIKVDYGYTF	19	TRBJ1-2	TRBV9	NA	NA
TGTGCCAGCAGTGAAAACTACCGCACAGATACGCAGTATTTT	CASSENYRTDTQYF	14	TRBJ2-3	TRBV2	NA	once
TGCGCCAGCAGCCAAGTCGACAGGGGGCAAAGGTCACCCCTCCACTTT	CASSQVDRGQRSPLHF	16	TRBJ1-6	TRBV4-1	TRBD1	few
TGTGCCAGCAGTGAAAAAGTGGGGTCCAGGGTTCAGCCCCAGCATTTT	CASSEKVGSRVQPQHF	16	TRBJ1-5	TRBV6-1	NA	once
TGTGCCAGCAGTTTGCAGCCGGGACTACCGGGCTTC	CASSLQPGLPGF	12	TRBJ2-7	TRBV12-3/TRBV12-4	TRBD2	NA
TGCGCCAGCAGGGGACTAGCGGGAGAGGAGCAGTACTTC	CASRGLAGEEQYF	13	TRBJ2-7	TRBV5-1	TRBD2	NA
TGTGCCAGCAGGGTCGGGGATACGCAGTATTTT	CASRVGDTQYF	11	TRBJ2-3	TRBV2	NA	NA
TGTGCCAGCAGTCCCCAGGGGCTGCTTAAAGATACGCAGTATTTT	CASSPQGLLKDTQYF	15	TRBJ2-3	TRBV6-5	NA	NA
TGTGCCAGCAGCCAAGGTGGGACAGGGGGCACAGATACGCAGTATTTT	CASSQGGTGGTDTQYF	16	TRBJ2-3	TRBV4-2	TRBD1	NA
TGTGCCAGCAGCGTAGCGGGGGAAGGCTACGAGCAGTACTTC	CASSVAGEGYEQYF	14	TRBJ2-7	TRBV9	NA	NA
TGTGCCAGCAGCTTAGTACCACAGGGGGCTGAAGCTTTCTTT	CASSLVPQGAEAFF	14	TRBJ1-1	TRBV7-8	TRBD1	NA
TGTGCCAGCAGTCCAGGACAGGGGGCTGTATACGAGCAGTACTTC	CASSPGQGAVYEQYF	15	TRBJ2-7	TRBV27	TRBD1	NA
TGTGCCAGCAGTGAATCCGGGGACTACTATGGCTACACCTTC	CASSESGDYYGYTF	14	TRBJ1-2	TRBV25-1	NA	NA
TGTGCCAGCAGTTTACTAGGGGGCGACTATGGCTACACCTTC	CASSLLGGDYGYTF	14	TRBJ1-2	TRBV27	TRBD1	NA
TGCAGTGCTAGTCCCCTGGACAAGTCACCCCTCCACTTT	CSASPLDKSPLHF	13	TRBJ1-6	TRBV20-1	NA	NA
TGTGCCAGCAGCGTAGGGCCCACCCGACAGGGGTGGACCGGGGAGCTGTTTTTT	CASSVGPTRQGWTGELFF	18	TRBJ2-2	TRBV9	TRBD1	NA
TGTGCCAGCAGCCCCATGGCGGCGGAGACCCAGTACTTC	CASSPMAAETQYF	13	TRBJ2-5	TRBV7-3	NA	NA
TGTGCCAGCAGTGTTGTCCGCGCAAACTCCTACAATGAGCAGTTCTTC	CASSVVRANSYNEQFF	16	TRBJ2-1	TRBV2	NA	NA
TGTGCCAGCTCACGTCCGGGTGAGACTGAAGCTTTCTTT	CASSRPGETEAFF	13	TRBJ1-1	TRBV11-2	NA	NA
TGCAGTGCTAGTGAGATCGGGACAGGGTACGTCGAGCAGTACTTC	CSASEIGTGYVEQYF	15	TRBJ2-7	TRBV20-1	TRBD1	NA
TGTGCCAGCAGTGACTGGACAGCCCCTTACGAGCAGTACTTC	CASSDWTAPYEQYF	14	TRBJ2-7	TRBV2	NA	NA
TGTGCCAGCAGTCCTTTAGGGGCCTTGTTCGAAGGCGGCTACACCTTC	CASSPLGALFEGGYTF	16	TRBJ1-2	TRBV27	NA	NA
TGTGCCAGCAGGCCGACGGGGGGTTACGAGCAGTACTTC	CASRPTGGYEQYF	13	TRBJ2-7	TRBV6-5	TRBD2	NA
TGTGCCAGTAGTGGAACGACAGGGAGGTTTGTCAAAAACATTCAGTACTTC	CASSGTTGRFVKNIQYF	17	TRBJ2-4	TRBV19	NA	NA
TGTGCCAGCAGCTTAGGACATACAGGGTTGGAGACCCAGTACTTC	CASSLGHTGLETQYF	15	TRBJ2-5	TRBV7-2	NA	NA
TGCAGCTACACAGGGGATAATGAAAAACTGTTTTTT	CSYTGDNEKLFF	12	TRBJ1-4	TRBV29-1	TRBD1	once
TGTGCCAGCAGCTTAGAACAGGGGGCGAACGGCTACACCTTC	CASSLEQGANGYTF	14	TRBJ1-2	TRBV7-9	TRBD1	once
TGTGCCATCAGTGACGGGGTCAGCACCGGGGAGCTGTTTTTT	CAISDGVSTGELFF	14	TRBJ2-2	TRBV10-3	NA	NA